Below, 22 T cell receptor beta chains from the same sample are listed, as sequenced in a study of cytomegalovirus exposure and HLA in healthy donors. Generated by immunoSEQ multiplex PCR, the TCRdb table keeps only in-frame clones and is missing some. The repertoire holds 300,000 to 450,000 clones, 86% seen once, with roughly 0.75% in the top ten. Sequenced input: PBMCs. The receptors were sampled from a woman aged 18-35 years in good health and CMV-seronegative.

CDR3 coding DNA: TGTGCCAGCAGTCCCACCGGGGGGGGGTACGAGCAGTACTTC. This gives the protein CASSPTGGGYEQYF. V and J are TRBV27 and TRBJ2-7; 8 bases agree with TRBD2. Germline CDR1 MNHEY, CDR2 SMNVEV (reference sequence). The ends lost 5 bases at V and 4 bases at J; junction bases unmatched: 7. This CDR3 has 14 residues.

The sample holds one count of this clone. The rearrangement uses TRBV5-4 and TRBJ1-1; 8 bases line up with TRBD1. The CDR3 extends over 19 amino acids. Unmatched junction bases numbered 18, after V lost 3 bases and J lost 2 bases. The germline V gene encodes CDR1 SGHNT and CDR2 YYREEE (reference sequence). CDR3 residues: CASSSTRDRFFPLNTEAFF. Written as DNA, the CDR3 is TGTGCCAGCAGCTCCACCCGGGACAGGTTTTTCCCTCTCAACACTGAAGCTTTCTTT.

This chain uses TRBV18 with TRBJ2-3; D unresolved. The CDR3 loop spans 18 amino acids. V was shortened by 2 bases and J by 4 bases, with 22 bases between the two germline ends. Germline assignment: CDR1 KGHSH and CDR2 LQKENI. This CDR3 is CASSPETPMSSPSDTQYF. In DNA form, the CDR3 reads TGTGCCAGCTCACCAGAAACCCCGATGAGTTCCCCCTCAGATACGCAGTATTTT.

This clone showed up just a few times. This sequence joins TRBV30 and TRBJ1-5; D remains unclear. Trimming removed 0 bases from V and 4 bases from J, with 4 bases in between. Per germline, CDR1 GTSNPN and CDR2 SVGIG (reference sequence). This CDR3 has 12 amino acids. The CDR3 sequence: CAWSVRNQPQHF. The CDR3 region has the DNA TGTGCCTGGAGTGTACGGAATCAGCCCCAGCATTTT.

This chain uses TRBV10-2 with TRBJ1-1, with TRBD1 matching 10 bases. J gave up 4 bases and V 7 bases, and 9 bases lay outside the gene matches. This CDR3 is 15 amino acids long. Germline V gene sequence: CDR1 WSHSY, CDR2 SAAADI. The CDR3 protein is CASKTQDRGITEAFF. Written as DNA, the CDR3 is TGCGCCAGCAAGACCCAGGACAGGGGGATCACTGAAGCTTTCTTT.

This clone was observed a single time. The V gene is TRBV14, the J gene TRBJ2-1; 7 bases agree with TRBD2. This CDR3 is built from 16 residues. CDR1 is SGHDN and CDR2 is FVKESK in the germline V gene. V lost 1 base and J lost 3; bases outside the gene matches: 6. The CDR3 DNA is TGTGCCAGCAGCCAAGCCAGGGAGGGTTTCTACAATGAGCAGTTCTTC. Encoded protein: CASSQAREGFYNEQFF. Using reference TRBV14 and TRBJ2-1 for the parts outside the CDR3, the full variable domain is EAGVTQFPSHSVIEKGQTVTLRCDPISGHDNLYWYRRVMGKEIKFLLHFVKESKQDESGMPNNRFLAERTGGTYSTLKVQPAELEDSGVYFCASSQAREGFYNEQFFGPGTRLTVL.

This chain uses TRBV9 with TRBJ2-2, with 9 bases fitting TRBD2. Trimming cost V 3 bases and J 4 bases; bases outside gene matches: 1. From germline, CDR1 is SGDLS and CDR2 YYNGEE. There are 14 residues in the CDR3. The CDR3 DNA is TGTGCCAGCAGCGGAGCGGGAGGCACCGGGGAGCTGTTTTTT. Protein product: CASSGAGGTGELFF.

The rearrangement uses TRBV7-2 and TRBJ2-1, with 14 bases identical to TRBD2. Germline CDR1 SGHTA, CDR2 FQGNSA. The CDR3 runs 14 residues. After removal of 11 bases from V and 9 bases from J, the junction contained 9 bases not matched to a gene. The CDR3 DNA reads as TGTGCCGGAGGGACTAGCGGGAGTAGGGGTGAGCAGTTCTTC. It codes for CAGGTSGSRGEQFF.

V and J are TRBV19 and TRBJ1-4; 8 positions match TRBD1. There are 11 residues in the CDR3. J was trimmed by 11 bases and V by 6 bases; bases with no gene match: 2. Germline V gives CDR1 LNHDA, CDR2 SQIVND (reference sequence). CDR3: CASRTGDKLFF. The DNA for the CDR3 is TGTGCCAGTAGGACAGGGGACAAACTGTTTTTT. Supplemented by reference TRBV19 and TRBJ1-4, the full variable domain reads DGGITQSPKYLFRKEGQNVTLSCEQNLNHDAMYWYRQDPGQGLRLIYYSQIVNDFQKGDIAEGYSVSREKKESFPLTVTSAQKNPTAFYLCASRTGDKLFFGSGTQLSVL.

The chain joins TRBV6-1 to TRBJ2-7, with TRBD1 matching over 7 bases. This CDR3 is 14 amino acids long. The germline CDR1 and CDR2 sequences are MNHNS and SASEGT. Trimming took 7 bases from V and 0 from J; bases not matched to a gene: 6. The CDR3 coding sequence is TGTGCCAGCACCGAGGACAGGAGCTCCTACGAGCAGTACTTC. Translating it yields CASTEDRSSYEQYF.

For the CDR3, the DNA is TGCGCCAGCAGCTTGGAAGGGACTAGCGGTTACAATGAGCAGTTCTTC. This translates into CASSLEGTSGYNEQFF. V is TRBV5-1 and J is TRBJ2-1; the match to TRBD2 covers 11 bases. The CDR3 has 16 amino acids. J gave up 4 bases and V 0 bases, and 3 bases lay outside the gene matches. CDR1 is SGHRS, CDR2 YFSETQ, per germline.

This clone showed up just a few times. The rearrangement links TRBV9 to TRBJ2-1; D possibly corresponds to TRBD2 (5 bases). The V gene's germline CDR1 is SGDLS and CDR2 YYNGEE. The CDR3 runs to 15 residues. V was clipped by 2 bases and J by 1 base, with 10 bases between them. The CDR3 protein is CASSVSGESYNEQFF. The CDR3 nucleotides are TGTGCCAGCAGCGTCAGCGGAGAATCCTACAATGAGCAGTTCTTC.

This clone was seen a few times. This chain joins TRBV27 and TRBJ1-4; D remains unclear. Germline V lookup: CDR1 MNHEY, CDR2 SMNVEV (reference sequence). V was clipped by 2 bases and J by 4 bases, with 5 bases between them. The CDR3 sequence is 13 residues long. The chain's CDR3 is CASSLDNNEKLFF. The CDR3 nucleotides are TGTGCCAGCAGTTTAGACAATAATGAAAAACTGTTTTTT.

The chain employs TRBV6-6 and TRBJ1-6, with TRBD1 matching 12 bases. The CDR3 is 16 residues long. In germline, CDR1 is MNHNY, CDR2 SVGAGI (reference sequence). The J segment lost 7 bases and the V segment lost 5 bases, leaving 6 bases of the junction unmatched. The CDR3 loop is CASSAGTGGWNSPLHF. The CDR3 DNA is TGTGCCAGCAGTGCCGGGACAGGGGGCTGGAATTCACCCCTCCACTTT.

The CDR3 loop reads CASSEARTPSTDTQYF. CDR3 coding DNA: TGTGCCAGCAGTGAAGCTAGAACTCCGAGCACAGATACGCAGTATTTT. The genes are TRBV2 and TRBJ2-3; D uncertain. V lost 0 bases and J lost 0, with 10 bases in between. This CDR3 spans 16 amino acids. The V gene's germline CDR1 is SNHLY and CDR2 FYNNEI.

The chain's CDR3 is CASSGTGGRYGYTF. The CDR3 region has the DNA TGTGCCAGCAGTGGGACAGGGGGGCGGTATGGCTACACCTTC. The rearrangement uses TRBV2 and TRBJ1-2; 10 bases are shared with TRBD1. This CDR3 spans 14 amino acids. Germline CDR1 reads SNHLY; CDR2 reads FYNNEI. Trimming cost V 4 bases and J 5 bases; bases outside gene matches: 4. Variable domain in full (rest from reference TRBV2 and TRBJ1-2): EPEVTQTPSHQVTQMGQEVILRCVPISNHLYFYWYRQILGQKVEFLVSFYNNEISEKSEIFDDQFSVERPDGSNFTLKIRSTKLEDSAMYFCASSGTGGRYGYTFGSGTRLTVV.

V gene TRBV28 combines with J gene TRBJ2-7; TRBD1 matches 7 bases. J lost 1 base, V lost 1 base, and 4 bases had no gene match. Looked up from germline, CDR1 is MDHEN and CDR2 is SYDVKM. There are 15 residues in the CDR3. The CDR3 loop reads CASSLLGQISYEQYF. The CDR3 coding sequence is TGTGCCAGCAGTTTATTGGGACAGATATCCTACGAGCAGTACTTC.

The chain combines TRBV19 with TRBJ2-7, with D possibly matching TRBD2 (6 bases). The CDR3 sequence is 13 residues long. Trimming shortened V by 1 base and J by 7 bases, and 11 bases separated the two germline ends. Germline CDR1 and CDR2: LNHDA and SQIVND (reference sequence). The CDR3, as DNA: TGTGCCAGTAGTATAGCCGGGAGTCGAGAGCAGTACTTC. This translates into CASSIAGSREQYF.

Comments on this clone: Other nucleotide sequences in the sample specify the same CDR3. The gene calls are TRBV5-1 and TRBJ1-1; D is undetermined. Germline V gives CDR1 SGHRS, CDR2 YFSETQ. The CDR3 loop spans 14 amino acids. V was pared by 0 bases and J by 2 bases, with 8 bases between. CDR3 sequence: CASSLGGPNTEAFF. CDR3 coding DNA: TGCGCCAGCAGCTTGGGAGGCCCAAACACTGAAGCTTTCTTT.

The chain uses TRBV4-2 and TRBJ2-7; 11 bases align to TRBD1. Germline assignment: CDR1 LGHNA and CDR2 YNFKEQ. This CDR3 region has 14 residues. Trimming took 5 bases from V and 5 from J; bases not matched to a gene: 5. CDR3 sequence (DNA): TGTGCCAGCAGCTCCCCGGGACAGGGGGACGAGCAGTACTTC. Protein product: CASSSPGQGDEQYF.

This sequence joins TRBV28 and TRBJ2-2; D not resolved. Germline V gives CDR1 MDHEN, CDR2 SYDVKM. This CDR3 comprises 12 residues. The V gene lost 11 bases and the J gene lost 1 base, with 8 bases spanning the gap. CDR3 bases: TGTGCCGCCAGGAAGAACACCGGGGAGCTGTTTTTT. The encoded protein is CAARKNTGELFF. The full variable domain, completed using reference TRBV28 and TRBJ2-2, is DVKVTQSSRYLVKRTGEKVFLECVQDMDHENMFWYRQDPGLGLRLIYFSYDVKMKEKGDIPEGYSVSREKKERFSLILESASTNQTSMYLCAARKNTGELFFGEGSRLTVL.

This clone was recorded only once. This sequence joins TRBV7-8 and TRBJ2-1; TRBD2 agrees at 7 bases. Germline CDR1 is SGHVS and CDR2 is FQNEAQ. The trim removed 6 bases at V and 5 bases at J, leaving 4 bases unmatched. This CDR3 has 13 amino acids. The CDR3 here is CASSRTRNNEQFF. CDR3 DNA: TGTGCCAGCAGTAGGACTAGAAACAATGAGCAGTTCTTC.